The clone carrying this T cell receptor beta chain has a single count. The antigen remains undetermined. The method was immunoSEQ multiplex PCR; TCRdb's version includes in-frame clones alone and lacks a portion of them. The profile covers some 700,000 clones, with roughly 91% appearing a single time and about 34% taken by the ten largest. The sample is drawn from a study of shared clonotypes between healthy human individuals. Turning to the study itself: Plates per donor: three CD4 naive, three CD4 memory, two CD8 naive, one CD8 memory.

CD8 memory cells included CD45RO+ cells plus CCR7-negative CD45RA+ TemRA cells. Trimming took 6 bases from V and 5 from J, leaving 20 bases between them. The CDR3 covers 15 residues. The germline V gene has CDR1 SGDLS and CDR2 YYNGEE. General study results and limits: Among four donors, roughly 5% of naive CD4 clonotypes were found in common. A reduction in generation probabilities was seen for non-shared clonotypes relative to those shared by all four donors.

The sequencing input was memory CD8+ T cells from PBMCs. Subset in this sample: CD45RO+ cells pooled with CCR7-negative TemRA cells. The sequence derives from a man between 18 and 29 years old in good health. Some clones in this sample may be carry-over from other donors' samples. This chain uses TRBV9 with TRBJ2-5; possibly TRBD2 for D (6 bases). The CDR3 sequence is CASTPEGQSVETQYF. The CDR3 DNA follows: TGTGCCAGCACACCGGAGGGGCAGTCTGTGGAGACCCAGTACTTC.